These 18 T cell receptor beta chains originate from one sample sequenced in a study of blood T cells in healthy people across ages. The authors ran a second PCR of 7 to 11 cycles using a sample-barcoded 5' primer and a J-beta primer mix. In TCRdb, the 5' RACE reads were re-called with MiXCR into one record per CDR3 protein. This table has 800,000 to 950,000 distinct CDR3 sequences, roughly 35% appearing once. Input material: blood. The receptors come from a man aged 18 to 35 in good health.

The sample holds many counts of this clonotype. The V gene is TRBV3-1, the J gene TRBJ2-3, with 7 bases lining up with TRBD1. Germline loops: CDR1 LGHDT, CDR2 YNNKEL (reference sequence). J gave up 4 bases and V 1 base, and 2 bases lay outside the gene matches. This CDR3 is 14 amino acids long. The CDR3 DNA reads as TGTGCCAGCAGCCAAGGAGGGGGCTCAGATACGCAGTATTTT. Amino acids: CASSQGGGSDTQYF.

V gene TRBV29-1 combines with J gene TRBJ1-1; D is ambiguous. V was clipped by 5 bases and J by 6 bases, with 16 bases between them. This CDR3 spans 13 amino acids. CDR1 and CDR2 from the germline V gene are SQVTM and ANQGSEA. CDR3 sequence reads: CSVHPRQSPEAFF. The CDR3 DNA sequence: TGCAGCGTTCACCCAAGACAATCTCCTGAAGCTTTCTTT.

In the case of this clonotype: Given a much more abundant clone one base away, this may be a read error. The chain combines TRBV20-1 with TRBJ2-1, with D perhaps matching TRBD2 (5 bases). CDR1 and CDR2 (germline): DFQATT, SNEGSKA (reference sequence). The CDR3 has 13 amino acids. Trimming removed 2 bases at V and 8 bases at J, with 13 bases between. Here the CDR3 reads CSARTSLWYEQFF. For the CDR3, the DNA is TGCAGTGCTAGAACTAGTCTATGGTATGAGCAGTTCTTC.

V is TRBV20-1 and J is TRBJ1-2; no clear D gene. Germline assignment: CDR1 DFQATT and CDR2 SNEGSKA (reference sequence). V lost 4 bases to trimming and J lost 5 bases, with 14 bases between them. The CDR3 totals 13 residues. DNA of the CDR3: TGCAGTGCTAAAAAGCTCTCGACTTATGGCTACACCTTC. Translated, it gives CSAKKLSTYGYTF.

This chain uses TRBV7-3 with TRBJ1-5; TRBD1 agrees at 7 bases. Trimming took 5 bases from V and 6 from J; bases not matched to a gene: 10. Germline V gene data show CDR1 as SGHTA and CDR2 as FQGTGA. The CDR3 has 15 amino acids. Written as DNA, the CDR3 is TGTGCCAGCAGCCCCCCCAGACAGGGCTTTCAGCCCCAGCATTTT. Protein product: CASSPPRQGFQPQHF.

In this sample, this clonotype turned up once. The J gene is TRBJ1-1, the V gene TRBV29-1, with D uncertain. The length of the CDR3 is 12 residues. The germline gives CDR1 SQVTM, CDR2 ANQGSEA. V dropped 5 bases and J dropped 1 base, with 8 bases sitting between them. DNA of the CDR3: TGCAGCGTTACGACACCGAACACTGAAGCTTTCTTT. This encodes CSVTTPNTEAFF.

Turning to this clonotype: A read error may explain this, as a much larger clone is one base away. The chain links TRBV12-3 or TRBV12-4 to TRBJ1-5; the D gene is possibly TRBD1 (6 bases). This CDR3 has 14 amino acids. The CDR3 here is CASSTGISNQHQHF. DNA of the CDR3: TGTGCCAGCAGTACAGGGATTAGCAATCAGCACCAGCATTTT.

This chain uses TRBV5-1 with TRBJ2-5, with TRBD2 identical over 14 bases. The V segment lost 4 bases and the J segment 4 bases; nucleotides outside the gene matches: 12. The CDR3 runs 18 residues. Looked up from germline, CDR1 is SGHRS and CDR2 is YFSETQ. The chain's CDR3 is CASSPGLAGGLMGETQYF. The CDR3 DNA is TGCGCCAGCAGCCCAGGACTAGCGGGGGGTCTAATGGGAGAGACCCAGTACTTC.

The gene calls are TRBV18 and TRBJ1-5; D unclear. This CDR3 is 18 amino acids long. Trimming took off 6 bases at V and 0 bases at J, with 21 bases between the two ends. From germline, CDR1 is KGHSH and CDR2 LQKENI. The DNA of the CDR3 is TGTGCCAGCTCGCCTAGTACAGCTAACTTATATAGCAATCAGCCCCAGCATTTT. Amino acids: CASSPSTANLYSNQPQHF.

The chain carries TRBV6-4 and TRBJ2-5; TRBD1 matches at 7 bases. With V trimmed by 6 bases and J by 11 bases, 18 bases remained unmatched. This CDR3 has 15 residues. Germline V CDR1 and CDR2: MRHNA, SNTAGT. The CDR3 is CASRSGRDSNNEQYF. DNA for the CDR3: TGTGCCAGCAGAAGCGGTAGGGACAGTAACAATGAGCAGTACTTC.

This clonotype was recorded a few times. CDR3 bases: TGTGCCAGCAGTTTAGCCCAGGGGGCTGGGGCCAACGTCCTGACTTTC. Encoded protein: CASSLAQGAGANVLTF. V and J are TRBV12-3 or TRBV12-4 and TRBJ2-6; the match to TRBD1 covers 7 bases. Losses at the gene ends were 0 bases for V and 2 bases for J; bases not matched to a gene: 1. The length of the CDR3 is 16 residues.

This clonotype was picked up a small number of times. The rearrangement links TRBV5-1 to TRBJ2-1; 12 positions agree with TRBD2. Trimming at V came to 4 bases and at J to 6 bases, leaving 5 bases not matched to a gene. The CDR3 consists of 15 residues. Germline CDR1 reads SGHRS; CDR2 reads YFSETQ. CDR3 bases: TGCGCCAGCAGCCATCGGACTAGCGGGACCAATGAGCAGTTCTTC. It encodes CASSHRTSGTNEQFF.

This clonotype has more than one count but fewer than ten. Written as DNA, the CDR3 is TGTGCCAGCAGCCCGAGAGGCCTTATAAGCTCCTATAATTCACCCCTCCACTTT. This sequence encodes CASSPRGLISSYNSPLHF. The chain has TRBV28 and TRBJ1-6; D remains unclear. CDR3 size: 18 residues. Germline V gene sequence: CDR1 MDHEN, CDR2 SYDVKM. Trimming pared 6 bases from V and 0 bases from J, leaving 18 bases between.

This clonotype has just a few counts. The V and J genes are TRBV27 and TRBJ2-6; no reliable D call. This CDR3 region has 17 residues. The V end was cut by 5 bases, the J end by 1 base, with 15 bases between. The germline V gene encodes CDR1 MNHEY and CDR2 SMNVEV (reference sequence). The CDR3 sequence is CASSPQPLRSGANVLTF. As DNA, the CDR3 is TGTGCCAGCAGTCCTCAACCGCTGCGATCTGGGGCCAACGTCCTGACTTTC. Based on the CDR3 plus reference TRBV27 and TRBJ2-6, the full variable domain is EAQVTQNPRYLITVTGKKLTVTCSQNMNHEYMSWYRQDPGLGLRQIYYSMNVEVTDKGDVPEGYKVSRKEKRNFPLILESPSPNQTSLYFCASSPQPLRSGANVLTFGAGSRLTVL.

V usage is TRBV15 and J usage is TRBJ2-4, with D possibly matching TRBD1 (5 bases). The J call may be faulty, since TRBJ2-7 better matches the DNA end. There are 13 residues in the CDR3. The germline gives CDR1 LNHNV, CDR2 YYDKDF (reference sequence). CDR3 loop: CATSRDLGAEQYF. In DNA form, the CDR3 reads TGTGCCACCAGCAGAGATTTAGGGGCCGAGCAGTACTTC.

This rearrangement joins TRBV21-1 to TRBJ1-4. TRBV21-1 is a recognized pseudogene. The CDR3 has 17 residues. The CDR3 is CASSKVPRTPTNEKLFF. For the CDR3, the DNA is TGTGCCAGCAGCAAAGTTCCGAGGACCCCAACTAATGAAAAACTGTTTTTT.

The CDR3 loop is CSVGHDPDRGSNYGYTF. For the CDR3, the DNA is TGCAGCGTTGGGCACGACCCCGACAGGGGCTCTAACTATGGCTACACCTTC. The V and J genes are TRBV29-1 and TRBJ1-2; 8 nucleotides line up with TRBD1. Trimming at V came to 4 bases and at J to 0 bases, leaving 13 bases not matched to a gene. CDR1 and CDR2 (germline): SQVTM, ANQGSEA. The CDR3 sequence is 17 residues long.

In this sample, this clonotype turned up a few times. V and J are TRBV5-6 and TRBJ1-1; TRBD1 agrees at 9 bases. The CDR3 sequence is 16 residues long. The V segment lost 2 bases and the J segment 3 bases; nucleotides outside the gene matches: 8. Germline assignment: CDR1 SGHDT and CDR2 YYEEEE. CDR3 loop: CASSFGTGKVDTEAFF. The CDR3 nucleotides are TGTGCCAGCAGCTTTGGGACAGGGAAGGTTGACACTGAAGCTTTCTTT.